This TCR beta chain was obtained from a study of beta chain features in type 1 diabetes. Background on the study: There was similarity between patients and healthy donors in age, gender and cell yields.

As every portion of the isolated RNA was reverse transcribed, the sequencing read expressed TCRB transcripts. The assay was immunoSEQ multiplex PCR, and TCRdb's table has in-frame clones only and misses some. The sample lists around 690,000 clones; around 12% were seen once. General observations from the study: When Type 1 diabetes patients were examined, their TCRB CDR3s proved moderately but significantly shorter in all four CD4+ subsets.

A note on this clone: Its antigen is not known.

The V segment lost 4 bases and the J segment 7 bases; nucleotides outside the gene matches: 10. The germline CDR1 and CDR2 sequences are SGDLS and YYNGEE. CDR3 size: 15 residues. This TCR came from a young man with type 1 diabetes. The sample consisted of naive CD4+ T cells from blood. The chain couples TRBV9 to TRBJ1-5; 8 bases agree with TRBD1. The CDR3 protein is CASSPGTGLRQPQHF. Here the CDR3 DNA reads TGTGCCAGCAGCCCAGGGACAGGATTGAGGCAGCCCCAGCATTTT. Variable domain in full (rest from reference TRBV9 and TRBJ1-5): DSGVTQTPKHLITATGQRVTLRCSPRSGDLSVYWYQQSLDQGLQFLIQYYNGEERAKGNILERFSAQQFPDLHSELNLSSLELGDSALYFCASSPGTGLRQPQHFGDGTRLSIL.